This T cell receptor (beta chain) was observed in a study of shared clonotypes between healthy human individuals. Overall study findings and caveats: Sorted-subset sequencing was shown by rarefaction to be incomplete despite large depth.

Germline lookup yields CDR1 GTSNPN and CDR2 SVGIG (reference sequence). This CDR3 region has 14 residues. The ends were cut back, 3 bases at V and 11 bases at J, with 19 bases in the middle. Genomic DNA (from each subset) was split evenly across several immunoSEQ plates. Clones were read by immunoSEQ multiplex PCR, and TCRdb kept only the in-frame ones, dropping some. Of roughly 2.6 million clones listed, approximately 90% are singletons. Remarks on this clone: Its antigen remains unknown.

The chain joins TRBV30 to TRBJ1-4, with a possible D match to TRBD1 (5 bases). Sequenced material: naive CD4+ T cells sorted from blood. Noted subset: CD45RA+ positively selected. The TCR comes from a young man in good health. CDR3 region: CAWSIGTGSGKLFF. CDR3 DNA: TGTGCCTGGAGCATCGGGACGGGATCGGGGAAACTGTTTTTT.